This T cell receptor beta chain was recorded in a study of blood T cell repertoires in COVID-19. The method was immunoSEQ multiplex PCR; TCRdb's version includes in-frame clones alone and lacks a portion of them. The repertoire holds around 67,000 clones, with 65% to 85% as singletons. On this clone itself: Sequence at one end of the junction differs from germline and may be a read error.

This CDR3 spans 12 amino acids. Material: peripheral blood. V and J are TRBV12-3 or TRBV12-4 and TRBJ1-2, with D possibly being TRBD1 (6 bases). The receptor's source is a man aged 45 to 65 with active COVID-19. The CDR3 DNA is TGTGCCAGCAGTTCGCAGGGGATCCACGGCTTCTTC. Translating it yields CASSSQGIHGFF.